The 18 T cell receptor beta chains presented below share a single source sample, sequenced in a study of T cell responses to AZD1222 COVID-19 vaccine. Measured with immunoSEQ multiplex PCR; TCRdb has only the in-frame clones, and not every one. The data contain around 250,000 clones, approximately 95% of them singletons. Sequencing used peripheral blood, obtained on day 0 of AZD1222 vaccination. Receptors originate from an adult in good health.

The chain combines TRBV10-3 with TRBJ2-1; D gene uncertain. The CDR3 runs 12 residues. CDR1 is ENHRY, CDR2 SYGVKD, per germline. Trimming shortened V by 0 bases and J by 10 bases, and 7 bases separated the two germline ends. CDR3 DNA: TGTGCCATCAGTGAGTCCGTGGAGGAGCAGTTCTTC. Translated, it gives CAISESVEEQFF.

V gene TRBV27 combines with J gene TRBJ2-3; D gene uncertain. V was pared by 7 bases and J by 6 bases, with 8 bases between. Germline V gene sequence: CDR1 MNHEY, CDR2 SMNVEV (reference sequence). The CDR3 is made up of 11 amino acids. CDR3 DNA: TGTGCCAGCACCGCCGGGGATACGCAGTATTTT. Its translation is CASTAGDTQYF.

The V gene is TRBV2, the J gene TRBJ1-3; D possibly corresponds to TRBD1 (5 bases). The CDR3 totals 13 residues. Trimming took 8 bases from V and 0 from J, leaving 8 bases between them. CDR1 and CDR2 from the germline V gene are SNHLY and FYNNEI. This CDR3 reads CASWDGSGNTIYF. CDR3 sequence (DNA): TGTGCCAGCTGGGACGGCTCTGGAAACACCATATATTTT. The whole variable domain, remainder taken from reference TRBV2 and TRBJ1-3, is EPEVTQTPSHQVTQMGQEVILRCVPISNHLYFYWYRQILGQKVEFLVSFYNNEISEKSEIFDDQFSVERPDGSNFTLKIRSTKLEDSAMYFCASWDGSGNTIYFGEGSWLTVV.

The V call is TRBV12-3 or TRBV12-4, the J call TRBJ1-1; D is unresolved. Trimming left V 3 bases short and J 8 bases short, with 13 bases between. This CDR3 is 13 amino acids long. CDR3 sequence reads: CASSLSAGVEAFF. CDR3 DNA sequence: TGTGCCAGCAGTTTGTCGGCCGGAGTAGAAGCTTTCTTT.

The V and J genes are TRBV7-2 and TRBJ1-4, with D perhaps matching TRBD1 (5 bases). This CDR3 is 15 amino acids long. Trimming shortened V by 5 bases and J by 5 bases, and 15 bases separated the two germline ends. Germline lookup yields CDR1 SGHTA and CDR2 FQGNSA. As DNA, the CDR3 is TGTGCCAGCAGCGGGGCTAGGGCCGCAAATGAAAAACTGTTTTTT. Amino acids: CASSGARAANEKLFF.

The chain uses TRBV2 and TRBJ1-1, with D possibly TRBD1 on 6 matching bases. The CDR3 is 14 amino acids. From germline, CDR1 is SNHLY and CDR2 FYNNEI. Trimming removed 10 bases from V and 1 base from J, with 16 bases in between. CDR3 bases: TGTGCCATTGGGGGCGACAGAAGGAACACTGAAGCTTTCTTT. It specifies CAIGGDRRNTEAFF.

This chain connects TRBV5-1 to TRBJ2-2; a possible D gene is TRBD1 (5 bases). Trimming removed 0 bases at V and 0 bases at J, with 9 bases between. CDR1 SGHRS and CDR2 YFSETQ come from the germline V gene. The length of the CDR3 is 16 residues. DNA of the CDR3: TGCGCCAGCAGCTTGGGACAGCTCGCGAACACCGGGGAGCTGTTTTTT. Translating gives CASSLGQLANTGELFF.

The chain is built from TRBV2 and TRBJ2-1; 9 bases align to TRBD1. Germline CDR1 reads SNHLY; CDR2 reads FYNNEI. With V trimmed by 5 bases and J by 6 bases, 11 bases remained unmatched. The CDR3 extends over 16 amino acids. The CDR3 nucleotides are TGTGCCAGCAGTCGTGAGGGACAGGGTAGGGTCAATGAGCAGTTCTTC. As protein: CASSREGQGRVNEQFF.

CDR3 region: CASSLDFNTDTQYF. DNA for the CDR3: TGTGCCAGCAGCTTAGATTTTAACACAGATACGCAGTATTTT. The chain uses TRBV7-2 and TRBJ2-3; D gene uncertain. Germline V CDR1 and CDR2: SGHTA, FQGNSA. The V and J ends lost 1 base and 2 bases respectively, with 7 bases between them. The CDR3 extends over 14 amino acids.

This sequence joins TRBV9 and TRBJ2-6, with D possibly being TRBD1 or TRBD2 (5 bases each). V lost 3 bases to trimming and J lost 1 base, with 11 bases between them. This CDR3 spans 16 amino acids. Per germline, CDR1 SGDLS and CDR2 YYNGEE. The CDR3 reads CASSARGASGANVLTF. DNA for the CDR3: TGTGCCAGCAGCGCCCGAGGGGCTTCTGGGGCCAACGTCCTGACTTTC.

This sequence joins TRBV30 and TRBJ2-3; either TRBD1 or TRBD2 may fit D (5 bases each). V dropped 0 bases and J dropped 2 bases, with 12 bases sitting between them. CDR3 length: 15 residues. In germline, CDR1 is GTSNPN, CDR2 SVGIG (reference sequence). CDR3 amino acids: CAWSVSWGSTDTQYF. The CDR3 coding sequence is TGTGCCTGGAGTGTAAGCTGGGGGTCCACAGATACGCAGTATTTT.

This clone has a single count. The chain recombines TRBV4-3 with TRBJ1-4; 9 nucleotides align to TRBD1. The CDR3 has 14 amino acids. Per germline, CDR1 LGHNA and CDR2 YSLEER. V lost 3 bases and J lost 7; bases outside the gene matches: 3. In nucleotides, the CDR3 is TGCGCCAGCAGCCAGGGACAGGGCAGTGAAAAACTGTTTTTT. Encoded protein: CASSQGQGSEKLFF.

The J gene is TRBJ2-7, the V gene TRBV5-1, with 9 bases that match TRBD1. The V and J ends lost 1 base and 1 base, in that order; junction bases with no gene match: 3. Germline CDR1 is SGHRS and CDR2 is YFSETQ. The CDR3 runs 15 residues. CDR3 in amino acids: CASSLSGTGSYEQYF. Written as DNA, the CDR3 is TGCGCCAGCAGCTTGAGTGGGACAGGGTCCTACGAGCAGTACTTC.

This clone turned up a few times. The chain uses TRBV27 and TRBJ1-3; D is possibly TRBD1 (5 bases). The CDR3 contains 12 residues. Germline V gives CDR1 MNHEY, CDR2 SMNVEV (reference sequence). V shed 2 bases and J shed 14 bases, with 13 bases lying between them. In DNA form, the CDR3 reads TGTGCCAGCAGTTTAGGTCGGGGCCGCTTATATTTT. This translates into CASSLGRGRLYF.

The chain is built from TRBV7-2 and TRBJ2-7, with D perhaps TRBD1 (6 bases). Trimming removed 2 bases at V and 4 bases at J, with 12 bases between. This CDR3 has 14 amino acids. Germline V CDR1 and CDR2: SGHTA, FQGNSA. For the CDR3, the DNA is TGTGCCAGCAGCTTATCCCGGGACACATACGAGCAGTACTTC. Residues: CASSLSRDTYEQYF.

This clone was recorded only once. CDR3 residues: CATSDPRTGNTEAFF. CDR3 coding DNA: TGTGCCACCAGTGATCCACGGACGGGGAACACTGAAGCTTTCTTT. The genes are TRBV24-1 and TRBJ1-1; D not resolved. Germline V gives CDR1 KGHDR, CDR2 SFDVKD. Trimming cost V 3 bases and J 1 base, with 11 bases left between them. This CDR3 has 15 amino acids.

The chain couples TRBV18 to TRBJ1-1; D may be TRBD1 (6 bases). Deletions cut 3 bases from V and 4 bases from J, with 15 bases between. CDR3 length equals 15 residues. CDR1 and CDR2 (germline): KGHSH, LQKENI. The CDR3 is CASSPRGGRSTEAFF. In DNA form, the CDR3 reads TGTGCCAGCTCACCTAGGGGGGGCAGGAGCACTGAAGCTTTCTTT. Full variable domain (outside the CDR3, taken from reference TRBV18 and TRBJ1-1): NAGVMQNPRHLVRRRGQEARLRCSPMKGHSHVYWYRQLPEEGLKFMVYLQKENIIDESGMPKERFSAEFPKEGPSILRIQQVVRGDSAAYFCASSPRGGRSTEAFFGQGTRLTVV.

The sample holds a few counts of this clone. The rearrangement uses TRBV18 and TRBJ1-5; D call uncertain. V shed 3 bases and J shed 4 bases, with 10 bases lying between them. Germline V CDR1 and CDR2: KGHSH, LQKENI. The length of the CDR3 is 14 residues. In DNA form, the CDR3 reads TGTGCCAGCTCACCGACAAGGTATAATCAGCCCCAGCATTTT. Residues: CASSPTRYNQPQHF.